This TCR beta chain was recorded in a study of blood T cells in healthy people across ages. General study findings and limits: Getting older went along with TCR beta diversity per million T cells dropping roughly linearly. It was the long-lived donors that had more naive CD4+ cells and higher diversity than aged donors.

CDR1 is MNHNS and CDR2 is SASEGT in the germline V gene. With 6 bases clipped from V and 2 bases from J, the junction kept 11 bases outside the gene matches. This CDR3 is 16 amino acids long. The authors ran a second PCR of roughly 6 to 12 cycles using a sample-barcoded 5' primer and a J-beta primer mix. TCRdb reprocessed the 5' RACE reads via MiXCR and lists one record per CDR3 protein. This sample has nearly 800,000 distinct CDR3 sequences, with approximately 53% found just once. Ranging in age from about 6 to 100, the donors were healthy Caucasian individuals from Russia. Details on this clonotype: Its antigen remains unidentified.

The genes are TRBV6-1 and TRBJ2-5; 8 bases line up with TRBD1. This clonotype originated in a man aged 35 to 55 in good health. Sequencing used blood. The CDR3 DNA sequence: TGTGCCAGCAGACAGACGGCCGGGACAGGACAAGAGACCCAGTACTTC. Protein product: CASRQTAGTGQETQYF.